Listed below are T cell receptor beta chains from one sample, sequenced in a study of T cell repertoires in cytomegalovirus infection. TCRdb re-called the reads with MiXCR, one entry per CDR3 protein. This sample has approximately 500,000 distinct CDR3 sequences, with 11% found just once. Sequencing was done on a sample of PBMCs. The receptors come from a human donor in good health (CMV status not recorded). Some clones in this sample may be carry-over from other donors' samples. CDR3s include the opening cysteine and the closing phenylalanine or tryptophan. Fields, in order: J gene, clone size, D gene, V gene, CDR3 protein, CDR3 DNA. D genes are given only for firm matches. A row's size may be missing; if present it is once, few, many or a size class.

J gene: TRBJ1-5; clone size: -; D gene: -; V gene: TRBV14; CDR3 protein: CASSRSGRGPQHF; CDR3 DNA: TGTGCCAGCAGCCGAAGCGGCCGCGGGCCCCAGCATTTT
J gene: TRBJ2-6; clone size: many; D gene: -; V gene: TRBV5-5; CDR3 protein: CASSQGGGANVLTF; CDR3 DNA: TGTGCCAGCAGCCAGGGTGGCGGGGCCAACGTCCTGACTTTC
J gene: TRBJ1-1; clone size: many; D gene: -; V gene: TRBV6-5; CDR3 protein: CASYDPRDIIEAFF; CDR3 DNA: TGTGCCAGCTATGATCCCCGGGACATCATTGAAGCTTTCTTT
J gene: TRBJ2-5; clone size: many; D gene: -; V gene: TRBV7-2; CDR3 protein: CASSSLETQYF; CDR3 DNA: TGTGCCAGCAGCTCCTTAGAGACCCAGTACTTC
J gene: TRBJ1-2; clone size: many; D gene: -; V gene: TRBV6-1; CDR3 protein: CASTNVAGEGGYTF; CDR3 DNA: TGTGCCAGCACCAACGTCGCAGGGGAAGGTGGCTACACCTTC
J gene: TRBJ2-7; clone size: many; D gene: -; V gene: TRBV7-9; CDR3 protein: CASSSGPGNYEQYF; CDR3 DNA: TGTGCCAGCAGCTCGGGACCGGGAAACTACGAGCAGTACTTC
J gene: TRBJ1-1; clone size: -; D gene: TRBD1; V gene: TRBV5-1; CDR3 protein: CASSSTGMNTGAFF; CDR3 DNA: TGCGCCAGCAGCTCGACAGGGATGAACACTGGAGCTTTCTTT
J gene: TRBJ1-2; clone size: many; D gene: TRBD1; V gene: TRBV28; CDR3 protein: CASSPGIEGQGRGGYTF; CDR3 DNA: TGTGCCAGCAGTCCTGGGATTGAGGGACAGGGAAGGGGCGGCTACACCTTC
J gene: TRBJ2-1; clone size: -; D gene: TRBD1; V gene: TRBV5-5; CDR3 protein: CASSLVKDRVYNEQFF; CDR3 DNA: TGTGCCAGCAGCTTAGTAAAGGACAGGGTTTACAATGAGCAGTTCTTC
J gene: TRBJ2-1; clone size: many; D gene: TRBD1; V gene: TRBV2; CDR3 protein: CASTLDRGVVNEQFF; CDR3 DNA: TGTGCCAGCACCTTAGACAGGGGGGTAGTCAATGAGCAGTTCTTC
J gene: TRBJ2-3; clone size: many; D gene: TRBD2; V gene: TRBV5-6; CDR3 protein: CASSLLGLADGDTQYF; CDR3 DNA: TGTGCCAGCAGCTTGTTAGGACTAGCGGACGGAGATACGCAGTATTTT
J gene: TRBJ2-2; clone size: many; D gene: -; V gene: TRBV28; CDR3 protein: CASRSQGNTGELFF; CDR3 DNA: TGTGCCAGCAGATCCCAGGGGAACACCGGGGAGCTGTTTTTT
J gene: TRBJ2-7; clone size: many; D gene: -; V gene: TRBV7-9; CDR3 protein: CASSFGSYEQYF; CDR3 DNA: TGTGCCAGCAGCTTCGGAAGCTACGAGCAGTACTTC
J gene: TRBJ2-7; clone size: -; D gene: -; V gene: TRBV2; CDR3 protein: CANTGTRTHEQYF; CDR3 DNA: TGTGCCAACACCGGGACCCGAACCCACGAGCAGTACTTC
J gene: TRBJ1-5; clone size: many; D gene: TRBD1; V gene: TRBV6-2/TRBV6-3; CDR3 protein: CASRGQAPNQPQHF; CDR3 DNA: TGTGCCAGCAGAGGACAGGCCCCCAATCAGCCCCAGCATTTT
J gene: TRBJ1-1; clone size: many; D gene: -; V gene: TRBV12-3/TRBV12-4; CDR3 protein: CATRGSTEAFF; CDR3 DNA: TGTGCCACCAGAGGAAGTACTGAAGCTTTCTTT
J gene: TRBJ1-4; clone size: many; D gene: -; V gene: TRBV11-2; CDR3 protein: CASSPLWPATNEKLFF; CDR3 DNA: TGTGCCAGCAGCCCCCTTTGGCCAGCAACTAATGAAAAACTGTTTTTT
J gene: TRBJ2-1; clone size: many; D gene: TRBD2; V gene: TRBV7-6; CDR3 protein: CASSLIAGGLDEQFF; CDR3 DNA: TGTGCCAGCAGCTTGATAGCGGGAGGATTAGATGAGCAGTTCTTC
J gene: TRBJ2-7; clone size: many; D gene: TRBD2; V gene: TRBV6-5; CDR3 protein: CASSYGPGGGTNEQYF; CDR3 DNA: TGTGCCAGCAGTTACGGGCCCGGCGGGGGGACGAACGAGCAGTACTTC
J gene: TRBJ2-1; clone size: many; D gene: TRBD2; V gene: TRBV2; CDR3 protein: CASSEAGAGSRYNEQFF; CDR3 DNA: TGTGCCAGCAGTGAAGCGGGAGCGGGGTCCCGGTACAATGAGCAGTTCTTC
J gene: TRBJ2-7; clone size: many; D gene: -; V gene: TRBV28; CDR3 protein: CASSPYSGSSYEQYF; CDR3 DNA: TGTGCCAGCAGCCCCTATTCAGGGAGCTCCTACGAGCAGTACTTC
J gene: TRBJ2-3; clone size: few; D gene: TRBD1; V gene: TRBV19; CDR3 protein: CASKQGNTDTQYF; CDR3 DNA: TGTGCCAGCAAACAGGGGAACACAGATACGCAGTATTTT
J gene: TRBJ1-1; clone size: many; D gene: -; V gene: TRBV5-6; CDR3 protein: CASSSFGSLNTEAFF; CDR3 DNA: TGTGCCAGCAGCTCCTTCGGCAGCTTGAACACTGAAGCTTTCTTT
J gene: TRBJ2-7; clone size: many; D gene: -; V gene: TRBV6-1; CDR3 protein: CAVGYEQYF; CDR3 DNA: TGTGCCGTGGGTTACGAGCAGTACTTC
J gene: TRBJ2-3; clone size: few; D gene: -; V gene: TRBV7-6; CDR3 protein: CASSRKGGLIDTQYF; CDR3 DNA: TGTGCCAGCAGCCGTAAGGGAGGCCTCATAGATACGCAGTATTTT
J gene: TRBJ2-5; clone size: few; D gene: -; V gene: TRBV28; CDR3 protein: CASSNGIQETQYF; CDR3 DNA: TGTGCCAGCAGCAATGGGATACAAGAGACCCAGTACTTC
J gene: TRBJ1-1; clone size: many; D gene: -; V gene: TRBV7-2; CDR3 protein: CASSLVGRDTEAFF; CDR3 DNA: TGTGCCAGCAGCTTAGTGGGTAGGGACACTGAAGCTTTCTTT
J gene: TRBJ2-5; clone size: few; D gene: TRBD1; V gene: TRBV5-4; CDR3 protein: CASSLGGQTIQETQYF; CDR3 DNA: TGTGCCAGCAGCTTGGGGGGACAGACTATCCAAGAGACCCAGTACTTC
J gene: TRBJ2-7; clone size: few; D gene: -; V gene: TRBV3-1; CDR3 protein: CASSQGTYYEQYF; CDR3 DNA: TGTGCCAGCAGCCAAGGGACTTACTACGAGCAGTACTTC
J gene: TRBJ1-4; clone size: -; D gene: -; V gene: TRBV7-9; CDR3 protein: CASSLSSGLNEKLFF; CDR3 DNA: TGTGCCAGCAGCTTATCATCCGGACTTAATGAAAAACTGTTTTTT
J gene: TRBJ1-1; clone size: few; D gene: -; V gene: TRBV7-8; CDR3 protein: CASSLLSTALNTEAFF; CDR3 DNA: TGTGCCAGCAGCTTACTTTCGACAGCCCTGAACACTGAAGCTTTCTTT
J gene: TRBJ2-3; clone size: few; D gene: -; V gene: TRBV19; CDR3 protein: CASSPGGGRTDTQYF; CDR3 DNA: TGTGCCAGTTCTCCTGGCGGAGGGAGGACAGATACGCAGTATTTT
J gene: TRBJ1-2; clone size: many; D gene: -; V gene: TRBV6-5; CDR3 protein: CASSNDPYGYTF; CDR3 DNA: TGTGCCAGCAGTAACGACCCCTATGGCTACACCTTC
J gene: TRBJ2-2; clone size: many; D gene: -; V gene: TRBV2; CDR3 protein: CASTLGGTGELFF; CDR3 DNA: TGTGCCAGCACCCTCGGCGGCACCGGGGAGCTGTTTTTT